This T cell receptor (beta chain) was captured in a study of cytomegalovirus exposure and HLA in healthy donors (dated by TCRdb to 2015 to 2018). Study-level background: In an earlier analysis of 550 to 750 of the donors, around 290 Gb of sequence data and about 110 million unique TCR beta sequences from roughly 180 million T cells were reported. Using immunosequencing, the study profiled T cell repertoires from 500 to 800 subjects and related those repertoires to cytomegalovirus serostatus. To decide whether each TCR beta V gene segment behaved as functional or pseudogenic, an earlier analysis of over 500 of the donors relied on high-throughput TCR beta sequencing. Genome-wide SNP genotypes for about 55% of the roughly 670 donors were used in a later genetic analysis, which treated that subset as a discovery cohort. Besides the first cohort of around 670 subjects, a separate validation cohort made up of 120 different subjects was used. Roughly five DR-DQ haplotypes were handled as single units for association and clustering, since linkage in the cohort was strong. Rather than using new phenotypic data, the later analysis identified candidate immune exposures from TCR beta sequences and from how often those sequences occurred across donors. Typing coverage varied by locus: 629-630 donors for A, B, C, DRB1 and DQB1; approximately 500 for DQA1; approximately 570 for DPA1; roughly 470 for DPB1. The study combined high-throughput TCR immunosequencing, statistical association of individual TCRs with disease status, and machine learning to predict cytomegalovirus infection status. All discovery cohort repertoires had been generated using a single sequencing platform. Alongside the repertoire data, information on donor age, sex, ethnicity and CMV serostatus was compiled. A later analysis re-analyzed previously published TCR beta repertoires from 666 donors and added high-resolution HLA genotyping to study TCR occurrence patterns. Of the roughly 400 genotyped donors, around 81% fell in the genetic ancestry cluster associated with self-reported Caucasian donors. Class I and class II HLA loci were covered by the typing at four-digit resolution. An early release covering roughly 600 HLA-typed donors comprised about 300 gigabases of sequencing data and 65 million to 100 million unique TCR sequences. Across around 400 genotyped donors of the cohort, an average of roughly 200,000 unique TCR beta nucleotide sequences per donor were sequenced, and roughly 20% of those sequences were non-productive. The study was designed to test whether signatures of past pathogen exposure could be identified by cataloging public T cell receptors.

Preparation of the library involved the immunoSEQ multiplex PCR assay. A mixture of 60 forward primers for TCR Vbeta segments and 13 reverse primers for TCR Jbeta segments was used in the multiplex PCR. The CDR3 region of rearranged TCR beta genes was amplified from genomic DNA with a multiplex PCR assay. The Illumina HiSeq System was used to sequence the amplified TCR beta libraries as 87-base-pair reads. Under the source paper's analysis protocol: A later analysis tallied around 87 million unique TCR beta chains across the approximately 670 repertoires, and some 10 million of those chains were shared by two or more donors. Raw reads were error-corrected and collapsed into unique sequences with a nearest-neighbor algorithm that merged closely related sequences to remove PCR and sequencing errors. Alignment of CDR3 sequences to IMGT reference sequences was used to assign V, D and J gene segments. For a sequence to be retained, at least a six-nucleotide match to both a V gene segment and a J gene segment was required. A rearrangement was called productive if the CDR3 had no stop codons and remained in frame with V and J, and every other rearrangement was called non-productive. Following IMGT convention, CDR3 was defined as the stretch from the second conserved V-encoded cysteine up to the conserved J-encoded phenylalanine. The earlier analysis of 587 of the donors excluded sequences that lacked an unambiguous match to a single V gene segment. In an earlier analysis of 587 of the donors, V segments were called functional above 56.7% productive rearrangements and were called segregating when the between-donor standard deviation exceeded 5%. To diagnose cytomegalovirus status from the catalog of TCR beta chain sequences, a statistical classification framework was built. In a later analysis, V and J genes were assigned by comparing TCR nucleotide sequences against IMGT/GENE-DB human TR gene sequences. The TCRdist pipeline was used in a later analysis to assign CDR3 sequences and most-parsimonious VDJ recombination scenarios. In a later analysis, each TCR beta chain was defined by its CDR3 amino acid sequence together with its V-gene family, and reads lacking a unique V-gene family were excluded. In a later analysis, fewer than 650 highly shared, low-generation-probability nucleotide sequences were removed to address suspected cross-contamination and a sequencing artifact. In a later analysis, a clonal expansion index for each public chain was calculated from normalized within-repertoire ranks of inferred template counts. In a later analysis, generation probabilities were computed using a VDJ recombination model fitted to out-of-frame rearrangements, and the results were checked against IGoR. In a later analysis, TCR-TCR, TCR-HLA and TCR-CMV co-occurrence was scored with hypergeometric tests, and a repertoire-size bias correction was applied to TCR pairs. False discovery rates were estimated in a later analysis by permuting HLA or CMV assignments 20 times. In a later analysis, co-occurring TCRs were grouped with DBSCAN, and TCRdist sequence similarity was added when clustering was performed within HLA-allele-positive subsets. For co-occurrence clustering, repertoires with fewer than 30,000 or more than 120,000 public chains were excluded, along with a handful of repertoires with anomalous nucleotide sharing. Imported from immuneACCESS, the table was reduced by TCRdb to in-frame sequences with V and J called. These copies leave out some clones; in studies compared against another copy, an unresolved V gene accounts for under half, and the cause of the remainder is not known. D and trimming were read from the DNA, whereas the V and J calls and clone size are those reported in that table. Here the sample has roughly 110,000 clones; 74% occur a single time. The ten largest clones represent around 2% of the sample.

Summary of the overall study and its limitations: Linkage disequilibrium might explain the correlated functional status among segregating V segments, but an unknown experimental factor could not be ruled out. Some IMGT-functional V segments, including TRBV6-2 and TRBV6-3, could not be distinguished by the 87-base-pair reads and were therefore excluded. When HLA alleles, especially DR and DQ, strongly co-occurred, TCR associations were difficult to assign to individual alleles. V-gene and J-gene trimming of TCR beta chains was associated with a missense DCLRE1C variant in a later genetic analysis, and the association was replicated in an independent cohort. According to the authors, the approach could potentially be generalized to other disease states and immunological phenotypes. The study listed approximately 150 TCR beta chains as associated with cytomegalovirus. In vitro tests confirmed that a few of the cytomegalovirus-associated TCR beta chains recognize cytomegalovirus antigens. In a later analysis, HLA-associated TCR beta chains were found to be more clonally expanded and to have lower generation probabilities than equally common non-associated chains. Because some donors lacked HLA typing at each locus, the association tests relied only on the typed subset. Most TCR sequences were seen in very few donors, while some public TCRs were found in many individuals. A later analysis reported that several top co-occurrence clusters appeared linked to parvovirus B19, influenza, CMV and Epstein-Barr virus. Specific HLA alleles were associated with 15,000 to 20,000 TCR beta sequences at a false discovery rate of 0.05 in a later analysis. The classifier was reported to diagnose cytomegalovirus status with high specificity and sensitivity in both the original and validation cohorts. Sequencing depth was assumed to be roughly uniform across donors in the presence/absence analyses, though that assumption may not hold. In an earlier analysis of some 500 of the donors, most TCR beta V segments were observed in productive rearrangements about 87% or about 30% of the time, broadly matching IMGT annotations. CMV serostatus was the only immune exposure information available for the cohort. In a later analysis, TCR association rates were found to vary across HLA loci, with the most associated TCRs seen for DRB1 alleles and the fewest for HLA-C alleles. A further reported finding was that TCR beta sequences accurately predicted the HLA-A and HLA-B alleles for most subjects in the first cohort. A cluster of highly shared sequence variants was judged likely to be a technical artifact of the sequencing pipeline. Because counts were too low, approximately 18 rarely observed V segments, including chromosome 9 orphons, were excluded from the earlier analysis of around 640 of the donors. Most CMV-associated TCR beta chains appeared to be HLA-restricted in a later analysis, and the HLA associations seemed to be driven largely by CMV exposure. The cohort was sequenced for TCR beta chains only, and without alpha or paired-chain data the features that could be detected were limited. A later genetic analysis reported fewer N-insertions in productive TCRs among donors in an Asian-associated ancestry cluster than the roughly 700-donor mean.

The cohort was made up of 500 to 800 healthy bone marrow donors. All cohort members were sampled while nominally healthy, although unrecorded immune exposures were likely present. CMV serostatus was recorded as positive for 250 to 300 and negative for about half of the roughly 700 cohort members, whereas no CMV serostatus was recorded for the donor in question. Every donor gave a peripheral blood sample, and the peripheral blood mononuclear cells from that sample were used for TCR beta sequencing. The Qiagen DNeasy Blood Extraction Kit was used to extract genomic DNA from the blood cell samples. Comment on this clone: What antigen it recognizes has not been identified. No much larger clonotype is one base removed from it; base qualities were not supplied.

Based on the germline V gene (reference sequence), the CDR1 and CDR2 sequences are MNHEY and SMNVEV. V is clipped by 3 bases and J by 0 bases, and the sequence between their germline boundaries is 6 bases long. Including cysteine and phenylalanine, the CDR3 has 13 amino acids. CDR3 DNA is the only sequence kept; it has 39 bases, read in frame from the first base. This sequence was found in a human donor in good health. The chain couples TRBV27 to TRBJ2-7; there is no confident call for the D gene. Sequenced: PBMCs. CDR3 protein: CASSFTSSYEQYF. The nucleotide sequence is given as TGTGCCAGCAGTTTTACATCCTCCTACGAGCAGTACTTC.